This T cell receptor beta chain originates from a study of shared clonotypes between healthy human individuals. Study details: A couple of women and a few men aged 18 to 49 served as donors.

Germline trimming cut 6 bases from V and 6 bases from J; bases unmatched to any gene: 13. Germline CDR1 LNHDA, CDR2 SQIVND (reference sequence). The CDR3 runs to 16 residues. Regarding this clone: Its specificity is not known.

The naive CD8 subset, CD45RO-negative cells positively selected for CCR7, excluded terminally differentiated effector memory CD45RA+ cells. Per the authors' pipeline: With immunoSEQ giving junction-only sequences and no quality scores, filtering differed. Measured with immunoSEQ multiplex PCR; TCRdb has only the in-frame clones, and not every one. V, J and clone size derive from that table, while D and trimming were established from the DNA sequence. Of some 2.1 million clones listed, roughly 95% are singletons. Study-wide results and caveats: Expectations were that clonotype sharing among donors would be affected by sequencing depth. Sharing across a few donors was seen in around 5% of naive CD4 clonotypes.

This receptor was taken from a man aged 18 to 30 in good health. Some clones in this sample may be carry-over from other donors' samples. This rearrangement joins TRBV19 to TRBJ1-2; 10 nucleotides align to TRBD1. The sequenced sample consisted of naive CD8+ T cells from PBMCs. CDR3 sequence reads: CASSSGTGAKGNGYTF. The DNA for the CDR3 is TGTGCCAGTAGCTCCGGGACAGGGGCTAAAGGAAATGGCTACACCTTC.